The clone carrying this TCR beta chain was seen more than once but under ten times. Its cognate antigen is unknown. Primed by a sample-barcoded 5' primer and a J-beta primer mix, a second PCR proceeded for about 7 to 12 cycles. A template-switch adaptor containing 12 random nucleotides labeled each cDNA molecule. TCRdb fed the 5' RACE reads into MiXCR, producing one record per CDR3 protein. This sample yields about 2 million distinct CDR3 sequences, of which about 50% are seen a single time; around 2.1% belongs to the top ten. Germline CDR1 DFQATT, CDR2 SNEGSKA (reference sequence). The CDR3 sequence is 14 residues long. V was trimmed by 0 bases and J by 15 bases, leaving 21 bases between them. The source of the sample is a study of blood T cells in healthy people across ages. Findings and limits, study-wide: Any conclusive comparison of naive versus antigen-experienced cells was prevented by using unsorted PBMCs.

The gene calls are TRBV20-1 and TRBJ2-1, with D unresolved. This sequence was found in a woman aged 40 to 50 in good health. Source material: blood. The chain's CDR3 is CSARDGQTRLRAFF. The CDR3 region has the DNA TGCAGTGCTAGAGATGGGCAAACCCGACTTCGGGCGTTCTTC.